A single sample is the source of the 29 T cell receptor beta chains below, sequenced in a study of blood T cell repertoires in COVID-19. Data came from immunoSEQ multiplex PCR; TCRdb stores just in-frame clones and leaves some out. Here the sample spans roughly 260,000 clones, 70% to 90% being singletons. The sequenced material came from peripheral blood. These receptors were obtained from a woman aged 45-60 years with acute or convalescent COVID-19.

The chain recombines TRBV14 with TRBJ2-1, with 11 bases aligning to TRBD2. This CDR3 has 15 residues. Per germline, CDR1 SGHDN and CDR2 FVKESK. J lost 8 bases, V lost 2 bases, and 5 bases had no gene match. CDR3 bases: TGTGCCAGCAGCCAAACTAGCGGGAGAGCCTATGAGCAGTTCTTC. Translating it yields CASSQTSGRAYEQFF.

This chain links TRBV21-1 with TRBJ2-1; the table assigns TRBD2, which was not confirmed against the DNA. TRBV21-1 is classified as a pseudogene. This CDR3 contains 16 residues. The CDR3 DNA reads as TGTGCCAGCAAAAGGGAGGGAGCGGGAGGATACAATGAGCAGTTCTTC. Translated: CASKREGAGGYNEQFF.

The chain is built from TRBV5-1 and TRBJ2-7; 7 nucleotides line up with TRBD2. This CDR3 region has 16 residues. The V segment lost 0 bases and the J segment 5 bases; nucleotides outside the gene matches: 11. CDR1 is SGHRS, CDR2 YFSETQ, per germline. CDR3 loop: CASSLGGGQGSHEQYF. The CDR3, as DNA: TGCGCCAGCAGCTTGGGGGGAGGGCAGGGAAGCCACGAGCAGTACTTC.

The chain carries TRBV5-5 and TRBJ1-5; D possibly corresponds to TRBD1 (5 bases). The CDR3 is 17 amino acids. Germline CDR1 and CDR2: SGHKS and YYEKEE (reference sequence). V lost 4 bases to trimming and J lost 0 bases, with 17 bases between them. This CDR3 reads CASSPTGLTNSNQPQHF. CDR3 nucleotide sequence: TGTGCCAGCAGCCCGACGGGACTGACTAATAGCAATCAGCCCCAGCATTTT.

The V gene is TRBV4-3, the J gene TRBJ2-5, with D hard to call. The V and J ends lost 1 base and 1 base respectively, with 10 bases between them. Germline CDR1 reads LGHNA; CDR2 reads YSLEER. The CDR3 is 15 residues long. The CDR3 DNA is TGCGCCAGCAGCCAAGGAGGCTCGCGCCAAGAGACCCAGTACTTC. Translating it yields CASSQGGSRQETQYF.

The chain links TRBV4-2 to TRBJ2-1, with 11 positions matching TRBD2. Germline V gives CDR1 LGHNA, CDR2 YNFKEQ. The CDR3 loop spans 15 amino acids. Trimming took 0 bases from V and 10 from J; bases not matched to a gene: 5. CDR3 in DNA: TGTGCCAGCAGCCAAGATCCGACTAGCGGGAAAGAGCAGTTCTTC. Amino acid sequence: CASSQDPTSGKEQFF.

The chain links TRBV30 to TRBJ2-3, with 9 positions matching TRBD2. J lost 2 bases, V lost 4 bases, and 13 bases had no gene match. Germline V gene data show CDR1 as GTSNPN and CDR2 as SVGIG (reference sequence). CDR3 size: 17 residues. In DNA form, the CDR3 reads TGTGCCTGGAACAAACTGGGTCTAGCGGGGCTCACAGATACGCAGTATTTT. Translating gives CAWNKLGLAGLTDTQYF.

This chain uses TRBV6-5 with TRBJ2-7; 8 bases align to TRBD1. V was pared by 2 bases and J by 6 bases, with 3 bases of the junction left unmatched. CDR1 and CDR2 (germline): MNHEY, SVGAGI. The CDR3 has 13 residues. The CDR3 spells CASSYAGGGEQYF. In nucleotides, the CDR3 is TGTGCCAGCAGTTACGCAGGGGGCGGCGAGCAGTACTTC.

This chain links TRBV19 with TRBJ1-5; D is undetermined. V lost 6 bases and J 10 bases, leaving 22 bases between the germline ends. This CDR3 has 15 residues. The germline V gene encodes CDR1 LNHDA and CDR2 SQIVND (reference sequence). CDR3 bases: TGTGCCAGTAGCCTGGCCGGGAGCCCCGAGACACCCCAGCATTTT. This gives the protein CASSLAGSPETPQHF.

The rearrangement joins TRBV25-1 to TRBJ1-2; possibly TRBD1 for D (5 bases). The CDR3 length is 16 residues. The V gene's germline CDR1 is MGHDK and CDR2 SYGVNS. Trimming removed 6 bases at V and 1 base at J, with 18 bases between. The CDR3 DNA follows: TGTGCCAGCAGCGGAAGTGAGGGGAGGCGTAACTATGGCTACACCTTC. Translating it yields CASSGSEGRRNYGYTF.

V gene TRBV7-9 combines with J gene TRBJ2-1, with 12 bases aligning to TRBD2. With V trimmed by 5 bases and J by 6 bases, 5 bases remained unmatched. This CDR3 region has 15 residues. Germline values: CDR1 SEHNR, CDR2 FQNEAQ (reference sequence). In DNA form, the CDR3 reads TGTGCCAGCAGCCCTAGCGGGAGGGCCCTCAATGAGCAGTTCTTC. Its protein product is CASSPSGRALNEQFF.

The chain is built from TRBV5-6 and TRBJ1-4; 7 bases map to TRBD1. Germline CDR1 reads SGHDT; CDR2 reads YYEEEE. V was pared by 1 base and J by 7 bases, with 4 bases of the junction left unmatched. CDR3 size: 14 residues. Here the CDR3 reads CASSLWQGGEKLFF. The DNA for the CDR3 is TGTGCCAGCAGCTTGTGGCAGGGGGGTGAAAAACTGTTTTTT.

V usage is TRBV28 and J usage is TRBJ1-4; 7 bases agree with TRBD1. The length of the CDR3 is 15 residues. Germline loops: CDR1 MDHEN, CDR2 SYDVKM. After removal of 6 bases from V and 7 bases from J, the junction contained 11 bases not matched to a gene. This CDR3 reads CASSRQGAWGEKLFF. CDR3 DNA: TGTGCCAGCAGCAGACAGGGCGCGTGGGGTGAAAAACTGTTTTTT.

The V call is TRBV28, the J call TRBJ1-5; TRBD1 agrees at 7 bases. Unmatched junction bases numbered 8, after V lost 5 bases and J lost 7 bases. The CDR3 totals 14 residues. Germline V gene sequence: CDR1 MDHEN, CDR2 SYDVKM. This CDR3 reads CASSINRGGQPQHF. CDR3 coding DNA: TGTGCCAGCAGTATCAACAGGGGTGGACAGCCCCAGCATTTT. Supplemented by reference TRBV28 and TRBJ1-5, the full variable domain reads DVKVTQSSRYLVKRTGEKVFLECVQDMDHENMFWYRQDPGLGLRLIYFSYDVKMKEKGDIPEGYSVSREKKERFSLILESASTNQTSMYLCASSINRGGQPQHFGDGTRLSIL.

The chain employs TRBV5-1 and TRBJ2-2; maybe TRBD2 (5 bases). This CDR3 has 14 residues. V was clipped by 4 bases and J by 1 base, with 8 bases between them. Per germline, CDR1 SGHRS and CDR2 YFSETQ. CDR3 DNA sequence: TGCGCCAGCAGCCTTGAGGGGAACACCGGGGAGCTGTTTTTT. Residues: CASSLEGNTGELFF.

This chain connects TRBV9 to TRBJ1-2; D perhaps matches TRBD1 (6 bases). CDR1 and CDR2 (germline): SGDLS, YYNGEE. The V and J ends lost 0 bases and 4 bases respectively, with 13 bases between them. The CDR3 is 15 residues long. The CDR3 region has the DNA TGTGCCAGCAGCGTAGCTGCAGGGACAAGCTATGGCTACACCTTC. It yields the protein CASSVAAGTSYGYTF.

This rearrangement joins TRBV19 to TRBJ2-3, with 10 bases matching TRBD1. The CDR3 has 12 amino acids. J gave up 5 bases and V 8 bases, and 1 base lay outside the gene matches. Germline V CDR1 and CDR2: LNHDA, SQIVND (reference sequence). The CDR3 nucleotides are TGTGCCAGTTGGGACAGGGGAGATACGCAGTATTTT. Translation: CASWDRGDTQYF.

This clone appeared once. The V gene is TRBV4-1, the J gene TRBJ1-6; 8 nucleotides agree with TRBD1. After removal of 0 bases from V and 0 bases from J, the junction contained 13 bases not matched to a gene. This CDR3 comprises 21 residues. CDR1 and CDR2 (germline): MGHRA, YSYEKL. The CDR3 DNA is TGCGCCAGCAGCCAAGATCCGAGGGGACAGGCAACCTACTCCTATAATTCACCCCTCCACTTT. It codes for CASSQDPRGQATYSYNSPLHF.

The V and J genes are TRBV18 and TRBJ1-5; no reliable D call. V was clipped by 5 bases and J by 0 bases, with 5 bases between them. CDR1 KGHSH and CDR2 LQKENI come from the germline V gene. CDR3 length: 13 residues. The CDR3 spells CASSINSNQPQHF. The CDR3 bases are TGTGCCAGCTCAATCAATAGCAATCAGCCCCAGCATTTT.

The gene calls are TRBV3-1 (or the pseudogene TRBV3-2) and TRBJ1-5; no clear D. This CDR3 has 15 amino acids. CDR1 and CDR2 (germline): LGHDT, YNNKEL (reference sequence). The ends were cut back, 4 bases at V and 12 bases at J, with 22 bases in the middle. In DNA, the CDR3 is TGTGCCAGCAGCCCCCGAGACACTGGTTCTTCCCACCAGCATTTT. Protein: CASSPRDTGSSHQHF.

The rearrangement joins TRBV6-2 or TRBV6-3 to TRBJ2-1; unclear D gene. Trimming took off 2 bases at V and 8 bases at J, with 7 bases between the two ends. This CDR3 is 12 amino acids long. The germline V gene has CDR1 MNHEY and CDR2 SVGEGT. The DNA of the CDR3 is TGTGCCAGCAGTTACCGGGTTGATGAGCAGTTCTTC. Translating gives CASSYRVDEQFF.

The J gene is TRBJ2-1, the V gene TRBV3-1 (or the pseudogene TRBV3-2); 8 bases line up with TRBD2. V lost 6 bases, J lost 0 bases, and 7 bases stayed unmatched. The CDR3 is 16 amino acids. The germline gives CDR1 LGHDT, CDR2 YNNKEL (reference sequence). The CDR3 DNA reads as TGTGCCAGCAGACGAAGACTAGCGAGCTCCTACAATGAGCAGTTCTTC. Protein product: CASRRRLASSYNEQFF.

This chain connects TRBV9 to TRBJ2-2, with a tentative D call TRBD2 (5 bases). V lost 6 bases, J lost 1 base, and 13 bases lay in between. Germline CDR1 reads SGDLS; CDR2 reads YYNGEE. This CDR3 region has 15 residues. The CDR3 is CASTQNEGNTGELFF. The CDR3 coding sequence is TGTGCCAGCACCCAAAACGAGGGGAACACCGGGGAGCTGTTTTTT.

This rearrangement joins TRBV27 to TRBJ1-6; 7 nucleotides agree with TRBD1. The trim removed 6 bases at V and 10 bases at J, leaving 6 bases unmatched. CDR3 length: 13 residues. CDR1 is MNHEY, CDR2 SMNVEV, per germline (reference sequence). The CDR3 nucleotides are TGTGCCAGCAGAGGGACAGCAGGGTCACCCCTCCACTTT. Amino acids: CASRGTAGSPLHF.

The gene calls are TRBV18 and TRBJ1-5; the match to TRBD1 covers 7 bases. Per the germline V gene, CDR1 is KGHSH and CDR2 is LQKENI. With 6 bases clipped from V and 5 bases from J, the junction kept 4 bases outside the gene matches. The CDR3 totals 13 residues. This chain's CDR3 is CASSGTEDQPQHF. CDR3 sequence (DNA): TGTGCCAGCTCCGGGACAGAGGATCAGCCCCAGCATTTT.

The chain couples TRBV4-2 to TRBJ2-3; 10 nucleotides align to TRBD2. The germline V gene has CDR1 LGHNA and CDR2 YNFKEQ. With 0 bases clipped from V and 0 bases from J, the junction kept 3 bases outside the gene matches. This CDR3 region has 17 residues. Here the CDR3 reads CASSQDRTSGSTDTQYF. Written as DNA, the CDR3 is TGTGCCAGCAGCCAAGATCGGACTAGCGGTAGCACAGATACGCAGTATTTT.

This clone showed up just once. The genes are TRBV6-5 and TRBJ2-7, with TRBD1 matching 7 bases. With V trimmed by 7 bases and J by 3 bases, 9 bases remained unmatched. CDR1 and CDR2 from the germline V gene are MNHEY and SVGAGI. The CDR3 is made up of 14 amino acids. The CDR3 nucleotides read TGTGCCAGCATCCCGCGACAGGGAATCTACGAGCAGTACTTC. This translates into CASIPRQGIYEQYF.

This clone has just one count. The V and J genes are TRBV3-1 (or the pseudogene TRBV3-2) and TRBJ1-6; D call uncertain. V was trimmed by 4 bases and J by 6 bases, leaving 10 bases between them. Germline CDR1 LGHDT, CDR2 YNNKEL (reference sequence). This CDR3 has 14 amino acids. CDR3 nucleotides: TGTGCCAGCAGCCGCACAGCTTTTAATTCACCCCTCCACTTT. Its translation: CASSRTAFNSPLHF.

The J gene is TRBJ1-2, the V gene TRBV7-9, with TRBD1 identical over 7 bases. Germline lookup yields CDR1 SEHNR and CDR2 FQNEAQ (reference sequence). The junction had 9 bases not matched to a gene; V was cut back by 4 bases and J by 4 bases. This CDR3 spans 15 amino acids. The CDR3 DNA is TGTGCCAGCAGCTCTGAAGGGGGCATCCCCTATGGCTACACCTTC. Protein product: CASSSEGGIPYGYTF.